These T cell receptor beta chains were read from a single sample in a study of blood T cell repertoires in COVID-19. Some clones are missing from TCRdb's copy, which holds only in-frame ones; the method was immunoSEQ multiplex PCR. The table lists approximately 240,000 clones, approximately 79% of them singletons. The sequenced sample consisted of peripheral blood. Every receptor here comes from a woman of 80 years or more with active or convalescent COVID-19. CDR3s include the opening cysteine and the closing phenylalanine or tryptophan. The order of the fields is J gene, clone size, V gene, D gene, CDR3 DNA, CDR3 protein. D genes are given only for firm matches. Some rows mark clone size as missing; the rest say once, few, many or name a class of expanded clone.

j_call: TRBJ2-3
clone_size: NA
v_call: TRBV24-1
d_call: TRBD2
cdr3_nt: TGTGCCACCAGTGATTTAGGGCGGGAGAGTGCAGATACGCAGTATTTT
cdr3_aa: CATSDLGRESADTQYF

j_call: TRBJ2-6
clone_size: NA
v_call: TRBV10-3
d_call: TRBD1
cdr3_nt: TGTGCCATCAGTGAGCGAGGACAGGGGGCTGGGGCCAACGTCCTGACTTTC
cdr3_aa: CAISERGQGAGANVLTF

j_call: TRBJ2-3
clone_size: NA
v_call: TRBV11-2
d_call: NA
cdr3_nt: TGTGCCAGCAGCCGAAACGCCCCCGGTACCACAGATACGCAGTATTTT
cdr3_aa: CASSRNAPGTTDTQYF

j_call: TRBJ2-3
clone_size: NA
v_call: TRBV5-1
d_call: TRBD1
cdr3_nt: TGCGCCAGCAGCTTGGAACAGGGGTCGGCAGATACGCAGTATTTT
cdr3_aa: CASSLEQGSADTQYF

j_call: TRBJ1-5
clone_size: once
v_call: TRBV10-3
d_call: NA
cdr3_nt: TGTGCCATCAGCGGGGACAACGATCAGCCCCAGCATTTT
cdr3_aa: CAISGDNDQPQHF

j_call: TRBJ1-1
clone_size: NA
v_call: TRBV7-8
d_call: TRBD1
cdr3_nt: TGTGCCAGCAGCTCAAGGGGTGTGAGACAGGGGACCGAAGCTTTCTTT
cdr3_aa: CASSSRGVRQGTEAFF

j_call: TRBJ2-2
clone_size: NA
v_call: TRBV4-1
d_call: NA
cdr3_nt: TGCGCCAGCAGCCAAGATCTTCCAGGGGCGCGCCCCAGCGGGGAGCTGTTTTTT
cdr3_aa: CASSQDLPGARPSGELFF

j_call: TRBJ1-3
clone_size: NA
v_call: TRBV19
d_call: NA
cdr3_nt: TGTGCCAGTAGTATGGGACAATTCTCTGGAAACACCATATATTTT
cdr3_aa: CASSMGQFSGNTIYF

j_call: TRBJ1-2
clone_size: few
v_call: TRBV18
d_call: NA
cdr3_nt: TGTGCCAGCTCACCCATGGGGGGTGGCTACACCTTC
cdr3_aa: CASSPMGGGYTF

j_call: TRBJ1-4
clone_size: many
v_call: TRBV18
d_call: TRBD1
cdr3_nt: TGTGCCAGCTCTCGACAGGGAAATAATGAAAAACTGTTTTTT
cdr3_aa: CASSRQGNNEKLFF

j_call: TRBJ1-1
clone_size: NA
v_call: TRBV7-9
d_call: TRBD1
cdr3_nt: TGTGCCAGCAGCTTAGCGACAGGGGTTCACACTGAAGCTTTCTTT
cdr3_aa: CASSLATGVHTEAFF

j_call: TRBJ1-1
clone_size: NA
v_call: TRBV24-1
d_call: NA
cdr3_nt: TGTGCCACCAGAAGAAACAGGGACAACACTGAAGCTTTCTTT
cdr3_aa: CATRRNRDNTEAFF

j_call: TRBJ2-2
clone_size: NA
v_call: TRBV28
d_call: NA
cdr3_nt: TGTGCCAGCATGGGGCCCGCGGCGAACACCGGGGAGCTGTTTTTT
cdr3_aa: CASMGPAANTGELFF

j_call: TRBJ2-4
clone_size: NA
v_call: TRBV11-2
d_call: NA
cdr3_nt: TGTGCCAGCAGCGCGGGGCTACTAGCCAAAAACATTCAGTACTTC
cdr3_aa: CASSAGLLAKNIQYF